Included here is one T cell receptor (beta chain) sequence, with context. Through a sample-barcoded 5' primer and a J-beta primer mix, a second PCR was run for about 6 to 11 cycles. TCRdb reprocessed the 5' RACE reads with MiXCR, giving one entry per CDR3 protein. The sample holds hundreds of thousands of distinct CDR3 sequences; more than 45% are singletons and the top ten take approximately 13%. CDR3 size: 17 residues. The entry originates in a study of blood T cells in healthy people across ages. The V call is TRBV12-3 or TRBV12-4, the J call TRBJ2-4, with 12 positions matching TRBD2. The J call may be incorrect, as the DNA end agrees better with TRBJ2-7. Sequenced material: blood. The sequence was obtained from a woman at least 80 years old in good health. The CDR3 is CASTLALAGTSGYEQYF. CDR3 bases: TGTGCCAGCACCCTTGCCCTCGCGGGGACTAGCGGGTACGAGCAGTACTTC.